These 32 T cell receptor beta chains were sequenced from one sample in a study of cytomegalovirus exposure and HLA in healthy donors. PCR was performed using 60 Vbeta and 13 Jbeta primers. Sequenced by immunoSEQ multiplex PCR; TCRdb stores in-frame clones only, minus some. This sample has over 65,000 clones; around 80% occur once, and the top ten carry around 8.9%. The sample was PBMCs. Receptors were obtained from a man aged 40-49 years in good health and CMV-seronegative.

The chain couples TRBV9 to TRBJ1-1, with 9 bases aligning to TRBD1. Per the germline V gene, CDR1 is SGDLS and CDR2 is YYNGEE. This CDR3 is built from 15 residues. Trimming removed 3 bases from V and 5 bases from J; junction bases left unmatched: 8. CDR3 coding DNA: TGTGCCAGCAGCGCCAGGGACAGGGAGTCAACTGAAGCTTTCTTT. This encodes CASSARDRESTEAFF.

The chain combines TRBV5-6 with TRBJ1-4, with TRBD1 identical over 7 bases. V gave up 5 bases and J gave up 6 bases; unmatched junction bases: 16. This CDR3 contains 17 residues. Germline CDR1 SGHDT, CDR2 YYEEEE. Here the CDR3 DNA reads TGTGCCAGCAGGCAGGGACAGCAGAGGAACATCGATGAAAAACTGTTTTTT. Residues: CASRQGQQRNIDEKLFF.

The gene calls are TRBV5-5 and TRBJ2-4, with D tentatively TRBD2 (5 bases). CDR3 length equals 13 residues. Germline V gene data show CDR1 as SGHKS and CDR2 as YYEKEE (reference sequence). Trimming cost V 1 base and J 9 bases, with 11 bases left between them. The CDR3: CASSLLPGSIQYF. CDR3 DNA: TGTGCCAGCAGCTTGCTCCCGGGGAGCATTCAGTACTTC.

In this sample, this clone is large. Other DNA sequences in this specimen translate into the identical CDR3. This chain uses TRBV27 with TRBJ2-2, with D tentatively TRBD2 (6 bases). The CDR3 contains 15 residues. Looked up from germline, CDR1 is MNHEY and CDR2 is SMNVEV (reference sequence). The ends were cut back, 3 bases at V and 4 bases at J, with 12 bases in the middle. CDR3 loop: CASSFLGGPTGELFF. The CDR3 coding sequence is TGTGCCAGCAGTTTCTTGGGGGGTCCCACCGGGGAGCTGTTTTTT.

The rearrangement joins TRBV7-9 to TRBJ1-2; the D is unclear. This CDR3 spans 14 amino acids. Between the trimmed V and J ends, which lost 5 bases and 0 bases, there was a span of 10 bases. In germline, CDR1 is SEHNR, CDR2 FQNEAQ (reference sequence). CDR3 nucleotides: TGTGCCAGCAGCCCCCCACTTCCTAACTATGGCTACACCTTC. It specifies CASSPPLPNYGYTF.

V gene TRBV18 combines with J gene TRBJ2-7; 11 bases are shared with TRBD1. The germline gives CDR1 KGHSH, CDR2 LQKENI. The CDR3 consists of 13 residues. V was pared by 3 bases and J by 5 bases, with 0 bases of the junction left unmatched. CDR3 residues: CASSPGQGDEQYF. As DNA, the CDR3 is TGTGCCAGCTCACCGGGACAGGGGGACGAGCAGTACTTC. The full variable domain, completed using reference TRBV18 and TRBJ2-7, is NAGVMQNPRHLVRRRGQEARLRCSPMKGHSHVYWYRQLPEEGLKFMVYLQKENIIDESGMPKERFSAEFPKEGPSILRIQQVVRGDSAAYFCASSPGQGDEQYFGPGTRLTVT.

The chain joins TRBV15 to TRBJ2-7; a weak D match, TRBD1 (6 bases). With 3 bases removed from V and 2 bases from J, the gap between germline ends came to 11 bases. Germline V gene lookup returns CDR1 LNHNV and CDR2 YYDKDF (reference sequence). CDR3 length: 14 amino acids. The CDR3 DNA follows: TGTGCCACCAGCAGCCGGGACACAACCTACGAGCAGTACTTC. Protein sequence: CATSSRDTTYEQYF.

A note on this clone: Distinct nucleotide sequences in the sample also encode this CDR3. The V and J genes are TRBV10-2 and TRBJ1-5, with D perhaps TRBD1 (5 bases). The V gene's germline CDR1 is WSHSY and CDR2 SAAADI. The CDR3 runs to 13 residues. Trimming pared 2 bases from V and 4 bases from J, leaving 6 bases between. Here the CDR3 reads CASSEQGNQPQHF. CDR3 DNA: TGCGCCAGCAGTGAGCAGGGAAATCAGCCCCAGCATTTT.

The chain employs TRBV29-1 and TRBJ2-2; 10 bases agree with TRBD2. The junction had 2 bases not matched to a gene; V was cut back by 4 bases and J by 3 bases. This CDR3 has 14 residues. Germline-derived CDR1 and CDR2 are SQVTM and ANQGSEA. The CDR3: CSVGLAGDTGELFF. The CDR3 bases are TGCAGCGTTGGTCTAGCGGGAGACACCGGGGAGCTGTTTTTT.

V gene TRBV11-2 combines with J gene TRBJ2-3, with 12 bases aligning to TRBD2. In germline, CDR1 is SGHAT, CDR2 FQNNGV. The CDR3 is 16 amino acids. V dropped 4 bases and J dropped 3; count of bases not matched to a gene: 5. CDR3 sequence (DNA): TGTGCCAGCAGCTCTCGACTAGCGGGGGATACAGATACGCAGTATTTT. This codes for CASSSRLAGDTDTQYF.

V and J are TRBV11-3 and TRBJ2-3; 10 bases are shared with TRBD1. The germline CDR1 and CDR2 sequences are SGHNT and YENEEA. The J segment lost 3 bases and the V segment lost 5 bases, leaving 5 bases of the junction unmatched. The CDR3 contains 15 residues. The CDR3 reads CASSQRTGGTDTQYF. The CDR3 nucleotides are TGTGCCAGCAGCCAAAGGACAGGGGGAACAGATACGCAGTATTTT.

Here the CDR3 DNA reads TGCAGCGCCCGAAGGGGCCAGCAGAACACTGAAGCTTTCTTT. Residues: CSARRGQQNTEAFF. This chain joins TRBV29-1 and TRBJ1-1; D might be TRBD1 (5 bases). The CDR3 length is 14 residues. Germline assignment: CDR1 SQVTM and CDR2 ANQGSEA. The V end lost 7 bases, the J end lost 1 base, and 16 bases lay between the germline ends.

The chain is built from TRBV20-1 and TRBJ1-1; D is perhaps TRBD1 (5 bases). This CDR3 region has 11 residues. Germline V lookup: CDR1 DFQATT, CDR2 SNEGSKA (reference sequence). V lost 6 bases, J lost 8 bases, and 13 bases lay in between. The CDR3 loop reads CSALRQLEAFF. CDR3 nucleotides: TGCAGTGCGCTCCGACAGCTAGAAGCTTTCTTT.

The chain couples TRBV18 to TRBJ1-5; the D is unclear. The CDR3 runs 16 residues. Trimming left V 2 bases short and J 0 bases short, with 11 bases between. Germline V gives CDR1 KGHSH, CDR2 LQKENI. The CDR3 coding sequence is TGTGCCAGCTCACCAGTGGGAGGAAATAGCAATCAGCCCCAGCATTTT. This translates into CASSPVGGNSNQPQHF.

This clone has only one observation. The junction departs from germline at one end; a sequencing error may be responsible. The chain employs TRBV29-1 and TRBJ1-5; 9 bases fit TRBD1. This CDR3 contains 13 residues. The V gene's germline CDR1 is SQVTM and CDR2 ANQGSEA. The CDR3 is CGVTGGNNQPQHF. DNA for the CDR3: TGCGGCGTAACAGGGGGCAACAATCAGCCCCAGCATTTT.

The rearrangement joins TRBV6-4 to TRBJ2-7, with TRBD1 identical over 7 bases. This CDR3 region has 14 residues. Per germline, CDR1 MRHNA and CDR2 SNTAGT. J was trimmed by 6 bases and V by 4 bases; bases with no gene match: 9. The chain's CDR3 is CASSALTGQSEQYF. The CDR3 DNA follows: TGTGCCAGCAGTGCCTTGACAGGGCAGAGCGAGCAGTACTTC.

This chain uses TRBV5-1 with TRBJ2-7, with TRBD1 as a possible D gene (6 bases). This CDR3 comprises 12 residues. CDR1 and CDR2 from the germline V gene are SGHRS and YFSETQ. V lost 4 bases to trimming and J lost 3 bases, with 8 bases between them. The DNA for the CDR3 is TGCGCCAGCAGCGTGACAGGCTACGAGCAGTACTTC. This encodes CASSVTGYEQYF.

This clone has only one observation. This rearrangement joins TRBV14 to TRBJ2-3; the match to TRBD2 covers 12 bases. V gave up 4 bases and J gave up 2 bases; unmatched junction bases: 13. Germline V gives CDR1 SGHDN, CDR2 FVKESK. The CDR3 runs 19 residues. The CDR3 coding sequence is TGTGCCAGCAGCCGGAAATCTAGCGGGAGGGCCTTTTACACAGATACGCAGTATTTT. It encodes CASSRKSSGRAFYTDTQYF.

The genes are TRBV13 and TRBJ2-7; 14 nucleotides agree with TRBD2. The CDR3 has 15 residues. The V segment lost 5 bases and the J segment 4 bases; nucleotides outside the gene matches: 4. Per germline, CDR1 PRHDT and CDR2 FYEKMQ (reference sequence). The CDR3 loop reads CASSPGLAGGYEQYF. The CDR3 coding sequence is TGTGCCAGCAGCCCCGGACTAGCGGGAGGTTACGAGCAGTACTTC.

J is TRBJ2-7 and V is TRBV7-8, with TRBD2 identical over 11 bases. Germline assignment: CDR1 SGHVS and CDR2 FQNEAQ. The CDR3 spans 15 residues. The ends lost 5 bases at V and 4 bases at J; junction bases unmatched: 7. CDR3 in amino acids: CASSPRTSGYYEQYF. In DNA form, the CDR3 reads TGTGCCAGCAGCCCCCGGACTAGCGGGTATTACGAGCAGTACTTC.

This sequence joins TRBV19 and TRBJ1-1, with D perhaps matching TRBD1 (5 bases). The germline V gene has CDR1 LNHDA and CDR2 SQIVND (reference sequence). Trimming removed 6 bases at V and 6 bases at J, with 20 bases between. The CDR3 sequence is 15 residues long. The CDR3, as DNA: TGTGCCAGTAGCCCACCGGGACTAGTCTTCGCTGAAGCTTTCTTT. This encodes CASSPPGLVFAEAFF.

The V gene is TRBV7-3, the J gene TRBJ1-1; maybe TRBD1 (6 bases). Germline CDR1 reads SGHTA; CDR2 reads FQGTGA. Deletions cut 8 bases from V and 1 base from J, with 14 bases between. The CDR3 has 14 residues. As DNA, the CDR3 is TGTGCCAGCGCGCCGCAGGGACAGAACACTGAAGCTTTCTTT. Protein sequence: CASAPQGQNTEAFF.

CDR3 sequence (DNA): TGTGCCAGCAGCCGAGACTGGCCCCAGCATTTT. It is translated as CASSRDWPQHF. The chain uses TRBV6-1 and TRBJ1-5, with no clear D. Germline lookup yields CDR1 MNHNS and CDR2 SASEGT. The ends were cut back, 6 bases at V and 9 bases at J, with 9 bases in the middle. The length of the CDR3 is 11 residues.

About this clone: The junction and the germline gene differ at one end; a read error may be behind it. This rearrangement joins TRBV7-2 to TRBJ2-3; 16 bases fit TRBD2. The length of the CDR3 is 15 residues. Germline V CDR1 and CDR2: SGHTA, FQGNSA. DNA for the CDR3: TGTGCCAGCAGCTTAGGGGGGACTAGCGGGGGGGAGTTCCCTTTT. As protein: CASSLGGTSGGEFPF.

CDR3 nucleotide sequence: TGTGCCAGCAGTTACCTCCAGGGGTTCCAAGAGACCCAGTACTTC. Its protein is CASSYLQGFQETQYF. V usage is TRBV6-5 and J usage is TRBJ2-5; maybe TRBD1 (6 bases). The V gene lost 2 bases and the J gene lost 1 base, with 11 bases spanning the gap. The CDR3 is made up of 15 amino acids. Per germline, CDR1 MNHEY and CDR2 SVGAGI.

CDR3 bases: TGTGCCAGCAGCTCCGGGACTAGCGGTTACAATGAGCAGTTCTTC. Its protein product is CASSSGTSGYNEQFF. V usage is TRBV7-9 and J usage is TRBJ2-1; 11 bases map to TRBD2. Germline loops: CDR1 SEHNR, CDR2 FQNEAQ (reference sequence). The CDR3 contains 15 residues. Trimming at V came to 4 bases and at J to 4 bases, leaving 3 bases not matched to a gene.

This clone came up once. The V and J genes are TRBV5-1 and TRBJ2-5, with a possible D match to TRBD2 (6 bases). Germline V gene lookup returns CDR1 SGHRS and CDR2 YFSETQ. The germline V and J ends were trimmed by 4 bases and 3 bases, with 16 bases remaining between them. The CDR3 contains 15 residues. The CDR3 reads CASSLQPGAEETQYF. CDR3 in DNA: TGCGCCAGCAGCCTTCAACCGGGAGCCGAAGAGACCCAGTACTTC. Based on the CDR3 plus reference TRBV5-1 and TRBJ2-5, the full variable domain is KAGVTQTPRYLIKTRGQQVTLSCSPISGHRSVSWYQQTPGQGLQFLFEYFSETQRNKGNFPGRFSGRQFSNSRSEMNVSTLELGDSALYLCASSLQPGAEETQYFGPGTRLLVL.

This chain links TRBV28 with TRBJ2-7, with a possible D match to TRBD1 (5 bases). Trimming removed 7 bases at V and 0 bases at J, with 19 bases between. The CDR3 consists of 16 residues. Germline CDR1 reads MDHEN; CDR2 reads SYDVKM. In DNA form, the CDR3 reads TGTGCCAGCAAGCCAAGGGGCCTTGATAGCTCCTACGAGCAGTACTTC. The encoded protein is CASKPRGLDSSYEQYF.

This clone appeared a single time. This chain uses TRBV19 with TRBJ1-5; 7 positions match TRBD1. Looked up from germline, CDR1 is LNHDA and CDR2 is SQIVND (reference sequence). This CDR3 contains 14 residues. The ends lost 6 bases at V and 6 bases at J; junction bases unmatched: 8. Written as DNA, the CDR3 is TGTGCCAGTAGCTCCGGGACAGTGGTTCAGCCCCAGCATTTT. It encodes CASSSGTVVQPQHF.

In its sample, this clone was seen once. The rearrangement joins TRBV7-2 to TRBJ2-7; 7 nucleotides agree with TRBD1. Trimming at V came to 4 bases and at J to 7 bases, leaving 7 bases not matched to a gene. Germline loops: CDR1 SGHTA, CDR2 FQGNSA. The CDR3 covers 13 residues. The CDR3 protein is CASSYRQGGEQYF. DNA for the CDR3: TGTGCCAGCAGCTACCGACAGGGCGGAGAGCAGTACTTC.

This chain connects TRBV7-9 to TRBJ2-5; D may be TRBD1 (5 bases). The germline CDR1 and CDR2 sequences are SEHNR and FQNEAQ (reference sequence). V was clipped by 5 bases and J by 5 bases, with 15 bases between them. CDR3 size: 14 residues. CDR3 coding DNA: TGTGCCAGCAGCCATCTTCAGGGATCCGAGACCCAGTACTTC. Translating it yields CASSHLQGSETQYF.

The V and J genes are TRBV6-1 and TRBJ1-5, with 11 bases fitting TRBD1. The length of the CDR3 is 15 residues. The germline gives CDR1 MNHNS, CDR2 SASEGT. J was trimmed by 5 bases and V by 4 bases; bases with no gene match: 4. Here the CDR3 reads CASSAKDRGHQPQHF. CDR3 sequence (DNA): TGTGCCAGCAGTGCCAAGGACAGGGGGCATCAGCCCCAGCATTTT.